This entry lists 28 T cell receptor beta chains sequenced from one sample in a study of glioma-infiltrating T cells after dendritic cell vaccination. This table comes from immunoSEQ multiplex PCR, and its TCRdb copy is limited to in-frame clones, with some not included. The table lists under 70,000 clones, 80% to 85% of them singletons. Sequenced here: blood, sampled before dendritic cell vaccination. These receptors were obtained from a human donor with glioblastoma.

The chain is built from TRBV7-2 and TRBJ2-2, with 9 bases aligning to TRBD2. Per germline, CDR1 SGHTA and CDR2 FQGNSA. The CDR3 consists of 17 residues. The V gene end was trimmed by 3 bases and the J gene end by 4 bases; junction bases not matched to a gene: 9. CDR3 in amino acids: CASSLIGGGAATGELFF. CDR3 nucleotide sequence: TGTGCCAGCAGCTTGATCGGCGGGGGGGCAGCCACCGGGGAGCTGTTTTTT.

Only one count was recorded for this clone. The V and J genes are TRBV4-1 and TRBJ2-4; 7 bases map to TRBD1. V was clipped by 2 bases and J by 0 bases; unmatched bases: 7. Germline loops: CDR1 MGHRA, CDR2 YSYEKL. This CDR3 has 17 residues. CDR3 nucleotide sequence: TGCGCCAGCAGCCAACCGACAGGGCTGCTAGCCAAAAACATTCAGTACTTC. This gives the protein CASSQPTGLLAKNIQYF.

This chain links TRBV6-5 with TRBJ2-5; 9 bases align to TRBD2. With the DNA end fitting TRBJ2-7 better, the J assignment may be wrong. The germline gives CDR1 MNHEY, CDR2 SVGAGI. The CDR3 has 15 amino acids. The DNA of the CDR3 is TGTGCCAGCAGTTACTCTAGCGGGGGACCCTACGAGCAGTACTTC. Residues: CASSYSSGGPYEQYF.

The chain combines TRBV19 with TRBJ2-2, with 10 bases identical to TRBD1. Germline CDR1 LNHDA, CDR2 SQIVND (reference sequence). V gave up 6 bases and J gave up 4 bases; unmatched junction bases: 5. This CDR3 is 15 amino acids long. In nucleotides, the CDR3 is TGTGCCAGTAGGGCCGGGACAGGGGTCACCGGGGAGCTGTTTTTT. Its translation: CASRAGTGVTGELFF.

This chain uses TRBV7-8 with TRBJ1-6; D ambiguous. Germline V gene data show CDR1 as SGHVS and CDR2 as FQNEAQ. Trimming took off 3 bases at V and 5 bases at J, with 5 bases between the two ends. The CDR3 totals 13 residues. The CDR3 DNA follows: TGTGCCAGCAGCTTCACGGATAATTCACCCCTCCACTTT. Translating it yields CASSFTDNSPLHF.

This chain connects TRBV19 to TRBJ1-1; D gene uncertain. Trimming left V 6 bases short and J 3 bases short, with 17 bases between. Germline CDR1 is LNHDA and CDR2 is SQIVND (reference sequence). The CDR3 covers 15 residues. CDR3 DNA sequence: TGTGCCAGTAGGGGCGCTCGCGGGCCATACACTGAAGCTTTCTTT. Translated, it gives CASRGARGPYTEAFF.

This clone turned up a few times. This CDR3 is also generated by other DNA sequences in the sample. The V gene is TRBV19, the J gene TRBJ2-7; D is undetermined. With 3 bases removed from V and 2 bases from J, the gap between germline ends came to 8 bases. In germline, CDR1 is LNHDA, CDR2 SQIVND (reference sequence). CDR3 length: 13 residues. The CDR3 DNA reads TGTGCCAGTAGTATCGAGTTTCCCTACGAGCAGTACTTC. Protein sequence: CASSIEFPYEQYF.

Only a few counts were recorded for this clone. The chain is built from TRBV7-9 and TRBJ2-5; D might be TRBD2 (5 bases). Germline values: CDR1 SEHNR, CDR2 FQNEAQ (reference sequence). The CDR3 is made up of 15 amino acids. V dropped 5 bases and J dropped 7 bases, with 20 bases sitting between them. The CDR3, as DNA: TGTGCCAGCAGCCCACCGGCGGGCACCCGGGGGACCCAGTACTTC. It codes for CASSPPAGTRGTQYF.

The table lists this clone with a count of one. The rearrangement links TRBV7-2 to TRBJ2-3; 7 nucleotides agree with TRBD2. Germline CDR1 is SGHTA and CDR2 is FQGNSA. CDR3 size: 14 residues. V shed 2 bases and J 2 bases; nucleotides not matched to a gene: 1. As DNA, the CDR3 is TGTGCCAGCAGCTTAACTAGCGACACAGATACGCAGTATTTT. This translates into CASSLTSDTDTQYF.

Worth noting for this clone: Other DNA sequences in this sample translate to the same CDR3. The rearrangement joins TRBV9 to TRBJ1-3; D not certain. The germline V gene encodes CDR1 SGDLS and CDR2 YYNGEE. V was clipped by 8 bases and J by 3 bases, with 6 bases between them. CDR3 length: 11 residues. The CDR3 is CASTGGNTIYF. The CDR3 region has the DNA TGTGCCAGTACCGGTGGAAACACCATATATTTT. Full variable domain (outside the CDR3, taken from reference TRBV9 and TRBJ1-3): DSGVTQTPKHLITATGQRVTLRCSPRSGDLSVYWYQQSLDQGLQFLIQYYNGEERAKGNILERFSAQQFPDLHSELNLSSLELGDSALYFCASTGGNTIYFGEGSWLTVV.

The chain is built from TRBV28 and TRBJ2-7; TRBD1 might be the D (6 bases). V lost 6 bases and J 0 bases, leaving 9 bases between the germline ends. Germline CDR1 is MDHEN and CDR2 is SYDVKM. The CDR3 runs 13 residues. The CDR3 loop is CASRVGGSYEQYF. CDR3 nucleotides: TGTGCCAGCAGGGTAGGGGGCTCCTACGAGCAGTACTTC.

Worth noting for this clone: The junction departs from the called germline gene at one end, perhaps through a read error. This chain connects TRBV7-7 to TRBJ2-5, with TRBD2 matching 15 bases. Germline V CDR1 and CDR2: SSHAT, FNYEAQ (reference sequence). This CDR3 is built from 18 residues. The CDR3 nucleotides are TGTGCTAGCAGCCCCGCGAGGACTAGCGGGGGGGCCACAGAGACCCAGTACTTC. It codes for CASSPARTSGGATETQYF.

The V call is TRBV18, the J call TRBJ1-1, with D unresolved. Germline-derived CDR1 and CDR2 are KGHSH and LQKENI. The CDR3 covers 15 residues. The V end was cut by 3 bases, the J end by 0 bases, with 11 bases between. CDR3 in DNA: TGTGCCAGCTCACCCCGGGAGAGCATGAACACTGAAGCTTTCTTT. The encoded protein is CASSPRESMNTEAFF.

This clone has more than one count but fewer than ten. The chain combines TRBV9 with TRBJ1-6; 7 positions match TRBD1. The CDR3 consists of 14 residues. Germline V gene lookup returns CDR1 SGDLS and CDR2 YYNGEE. V was pared by 3 bases and J by 7 bases, with 4 bases of the junction left unmatched. The CDR3 DNA follows: TGTGCCAGCAGCGCGGGACAGTTGAATTCACCCCTCCACTTT. Encoded protein: CASSAGQLNSPLHF.

The CDR3 DNA sequence: TGCGCCAGCAGCTTTAGCGGGGGGCGCACAGATACGCAGTATTTT. Translating gives CASSFSGGRTDTQYF. The V gene is TRBV5-1, the J gene TRBJ2-3; the match to TRBD2 covers 10 bases. J gave up 1 base and V 2 bases, and 1 base lay outside the gene matches. CDR1 is SGHRS, CDR2 YFSETQ, per germline. This CDR3 is 15 amino acids long.

This CDR3 is CASSSGQGAGETQYF. CDR3 sequence (DNA): TGTGCCAGCAGCTCGGGACAGGGGGCGGGAGAGACCCAGTACTTC. The chain employs TRBV5-6 and TRBJ2-5, with 12 nucleotides matching TRBD1. CDR3 length: 15 amino acids. Trimming removed 3 bases from V and 4 bases from J; junction bases left unmatched: 4. Germline CDR1 is SGHDT and CDR2 is YYEEEE.

The CDR3 coding sequence is TGTGCCAGCAGACACTTAACAGGGACGGCCTACGAGCAGTACTTC. This translates into CASRHLTGTAYEQYF. The V and J genes are TRBV27 and TRBJ2-7, with D perhaps matching TRBD1 (6 bases). This CDR3 has 15 amino acids. Germline-derived CDR1 and CDR2 are MNHEY and SMNVEV (reference sequence). V was shortened by 6 bases and J by 2 bases, with 17 bases between the two germline ends.

The rearrangement links TRBV15 to TRBJ2-7; D unclear. V was trimmed by 0 bases and J by 5 bases, leaving 11 bases between them. Germline CDR1 is LNHNV and CDR2 is YYDKDF (reference sequence). There are 14 residues in the CDR3. The CDR3 nucleotides are TGTGCCACCAGCAGAGATCCCGGGTTAGACGAGCAGTACTTC. Translated: CATSRDPGLDEQYF.

V usage is TRBV19 and J usage is TRBJ1-1, with a tentative D call TRBD1 (5 bases). The V end was cut by 4 bases, the J end by 4 bases, with 13 bases between. The CDR3 consists of 14 residues. Germline CDR1 LNHDA, CDR2 SQIVND (reference sequence). CDR3 in amino acids: CASSTQGLGTEAFF. CDR3 DNA: TGTGCCAGTAGTACCCAGGGTTTGGGCACTGAAGCTTTCTTT.

For the CDR3, the DNA is TGTGCCAGCAGCAGCCGGGACAGCAATTCAAACTATGGCTACACCTTC. This gives the protein CASSSRDSNSNYGYTF. The chain links TRBV7-8 to TRBJ1-2, with 7 bases fitting TRBD1. This CDR3 has 16 amino acids. Looked up from germline, CDR1 is SGHVS and CDR2 is FQNEAQ. Germline trimming cut 5 bases from V and 2 bases from J; bases unmatched to any gene: 11.

J is TRBJ2-6 and V is TRBV19, with a possible D match to TRBD2 (6 bases). The CDR3 consists of 15 residues. The V gene's germline CDR1 is LNHDA and CDR2 SQIVND (reference sequence). Trimming pared 6 bases from V and 1 base from J, leaving 10 bases between. The CDR3 DNA reads as TGTGCCAGTAGGGCCGGGGGATCTGGGGCCAACGTCCTGACTTTC. Protein product: CASRAGGSGANVLTF.

The V and J genes are TRBV10-2 and TRBJ1-6; 7 nucleotides align to TRBD1. Germline V gene sequence: CDR1 WSHSY, CDR2 SAAADI. This CDR3 is 14 amino acids long. V trimming: 7 bases; J trimming: 10 bases; junction bases outside the gene matches: 10. CDR3 nucleotide sequence: TGCGCCAGCATGATGAAGGGGGCTTGGTCACCCCTCCACTTT. Protein sequence: CASMMKGAWSPLHF.

The chain uses TRBV5-1 and TRBJ1-3; a weak D match, TRBD1 (6 bases). Per germline, CDR1 SGHRS and CDR2 YFSETQ. There are 13 residues in the CDR3. V was cut by 4 bases and J by 8 bases, with 13 bases left in between. The CDR3 DNA follows: TGCGCCAGCAGCCAGCAGGGGACGGACACCATATATTTT. Translating gives CASSQQGTDTIYF.

The chain joins TRBV5-6 to TRBJ2-5, with D perhaps matching TRBD2 (6 bases). Trimming took off 4 bases at V and 9 bases at J, with 16 bases between the two ends. The V gene's germline CDR1 is SGHDT and CDR2 YYEEEE. This CDR3 comprises 13 residues. Here the CDR3 reads CASSIRRGGAQYF. For the CDR3, the DNA is TGTGCCAGCAGCATCCGGAGGGGTGGAGCCCAGTACTTC. Together with reference TRBV5-6 and TRBJ2-5, the CDR3 gives the full variable domain: DAGVTQSPTHLIKTRGQQVTLRCSPKSGHDTVSWYQQALGQGPQFIFQYYEEEERQRGNFPDRFSGHQFPNYSSELNVNALLLGDSALYLCASSIRRGGAQYFGPGTRLLVL.

The chain recombines TRBV12-5 with TRBJ1-1; D gene uncertain. The germline V gene has CDR1 LGHNT and CDR2 FRNRAP. This CDR3 has 20 amino acids. Trimming shortened V by 3 bases and J by 0 bases, and 26 bases separated the two germline ends. For the CDR3, the DNA is TGTGCTAGTGGTTTTACCCCACCTCTAACTAACCAACCGATGAACACTGAAGCTTTCTTT. This codes for CASGFTPPLTNQPMNTEAFF. Complete variable domain (other parts from reference TRBV12-5 and TRBJ1-1): DARVTQTPRHKVTEMGQEVTMRCQPILGHNTVFWYRQTMMQGLELLAYFRNRAPLDDSGMPKDRFSAEMPDATLATLKIQPSEPRDSAVYFCASGFTPPLTNQPMNTEAFFGQGTRLTVV.

The J gene is TRBJ2-1, the V gene TRBV5-1; 8 bases align to TRBD1. The CDR3 is 14 amino acids. V was clipped by 7 bases and J by 4 bases; unmatched bases: 7. Germline V CDR1 and CDR2: SGHRS, YFSETQ. The CDR3 bases are TGCGCCAGCGCCGGGACAGGATGGTACAATGAGCAGTTCTTC. Protein: CASAGTGWYNEQFF.

This CDR3 is CASSPPSGSPTNEKLFF. As DNA, the CDR3 is TGTGCCAGCTCACCACCATCCGGGTCCCCTACTAATGAAAAACTGTTTTTT. V and J are TRBV18 and TRBJ1-4; D not resolved. CDR1 is KGHSH and CDR2 is LQKENI in the germline V gene. The length of the CDR3 is 17 residues. V dropped 0 bases and J dropped 2 bases, with 13 bases sitting between them.

The V and J genes are TRBV5-4 and TRBJ2-5, with 7 bases identical to TRBD1. The J call is in doubt because the DNA end fits TRBJ2-7 better. Germline V gene lookup returns CDR1 SGHNT and CDR2 YYREEE (reference sequence). The CDR3 is made up of 14 amino acids. CDR3 region: CASSSLGDSYEQYF. The CDR3 bases are TGTGCCAGCAGCTCCCTCGGGGACAGCTACGAGCAGTACTTC.